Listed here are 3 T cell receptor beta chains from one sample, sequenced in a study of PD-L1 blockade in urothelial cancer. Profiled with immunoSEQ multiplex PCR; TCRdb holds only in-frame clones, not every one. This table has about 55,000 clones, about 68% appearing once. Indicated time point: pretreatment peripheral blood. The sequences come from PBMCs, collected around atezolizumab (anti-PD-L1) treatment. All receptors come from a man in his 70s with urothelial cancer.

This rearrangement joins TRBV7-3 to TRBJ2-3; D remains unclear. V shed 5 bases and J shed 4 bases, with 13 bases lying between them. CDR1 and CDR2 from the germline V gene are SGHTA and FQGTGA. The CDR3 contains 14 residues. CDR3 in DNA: TGTGCCAGCAGCCCCTCTCGCGGCGCAGATACGCAGTATTTT. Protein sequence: CASSPSRGADTQYF.

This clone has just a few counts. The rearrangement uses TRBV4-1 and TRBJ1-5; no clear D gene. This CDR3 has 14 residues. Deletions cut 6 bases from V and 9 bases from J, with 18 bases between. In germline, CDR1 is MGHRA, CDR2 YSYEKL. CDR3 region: CASRDLGRNGPQHF. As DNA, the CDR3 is TGCGCCAGCAGGGACTTGGGCAGGAATGGGCCCCAGCATTTT.

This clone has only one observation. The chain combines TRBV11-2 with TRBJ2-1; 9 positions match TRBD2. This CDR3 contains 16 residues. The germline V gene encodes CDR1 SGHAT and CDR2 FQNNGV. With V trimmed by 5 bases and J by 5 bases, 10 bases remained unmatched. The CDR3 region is CASSHLGGRANNEQFF. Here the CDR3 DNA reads TGTGCCAGCAGCCATCTGGGCGGGAGGGCGAACAATGAGCAGTTCTTC.